This T cell receptor (beta chain) was sequenced in a study of shared clonotypes between healthy human individuals. Clones were read by immunoSEQ multiplex PCR, and TCRdb kept only the in-frame ones, dropping some. The data show about 510,000 clones, 79% seen once. This clone is a singleton in its sample. Per the germline V gene, CDR1 is SGHTA and CDR2 is FQGTGA. Trimming took off 0 bases at V and 4 bases at J, with 16 bases between the two ends. This CDR3 spans 17 amino acids. Material for sequencing was PBMCs. The V and J genes are TRBV7-3 and TRBJ1-3; D is uncertain. The TCR sequence derives from a woman between 35 and 50 years old in good health. Some clones in this sample may be carry-over from other donors' samples. The CDR3 DNA sequence: TGTGCCAGCAGCTTAACAGGGCCTAGCGCGGGAGGAAACACCATATATTTT. Translating gives CASSLTGPSAGGNTIYF.